The 30 T cell receptor beta chains below were found in one sample sequenced in a study of blood T cells in healthy people across ages. For the second PCR, which ran for about 6 to 12 cycles, a sample-barcoded 5' primer and a J-beta primer mix were used. In TCRdb, the 5' RACE reads were re-called with MiXCR into one record per CDR3 protein. The sample consists of about 1.7 million distinct CDR3 sequences, 28% of them appearing once. What was sequenced was blood. Receptors originate from a woman aged 25-40 years in good health.

The V call is TRBV27, the J call TRBJ2-7; no clear D gene. Trimming pared 3 bases from V and 1 base from J, leaving 7 bases between. Germline CDR1 is MNHEY and CDR2 is SMNVEV (reference sequence). The CDR3 is 13 amino acids. The CDR3 region has the DNA TGTGCCAGCAGTTTGTGGGGATCCTACGAGCAGTACTTC. It encodes CASSLWGSYEQYF.

The chain joins TRBV5-1 to TRBJ1-4, with 10 nucleotides matching TRBD1. The CDR3 is made up of 16 amino acids. Trimming at V came to 0 bases and at J to 8 bases, leaving 7 bases not matched to a gene. Germline CDR1 is SGHRS and CDR2 is YFSETQ. The DNA of the CDR3 is TGCGCCAGCAGCTTGGCCGGCGGGACAGGGGACGAAAAACTGTTTTTT. It specifies CASSLAGGTGDEKLFF.

This clonotype has only a few counts. The chain has TRBV7-2 and TRBJ2-5, with a weak D call TRBD2 (7 bases). The length of the CDR3 is 16 residues. Trimming left V 2 bases short and J 3 bases short, with 16 bases between. CDR1 and CDR2 (germline): SGHTA, FQGNSA. This chain's CDR3 is CASSLLGGGDEETQYF. Written as DNA, the CDR3 is TGTGCCAGCAGCTTATTAGGGGGGGGGGATGAAGAGACCCAGTACTTC. Full variable domain (outside the CDR3, taken from reference TRBV7-2 and TRBJ2-5): GAGVSQSPSNKVTEKGKDVELRCDPISGHTALYWYRQSLGQGLEFLIYFQGNSAPDKSGLPSDRFSAERTGGSVSTLTIQRTQQEDSAVYLCASSLLGGGDEETQYFGPGTRLLVL.

V and J are TRBV20-1 and TRBJ2-4; the D gene is possibly TRBD2 (6 bases). With 3 bases removed from V and 7 bases from J, the gap between germline ends came to 16 bases. Germline V CDR1 and CDR2: DFQATT, SNEGSKA (reference sequence). CDR3 length equals 14 residues. The CDR3: CSASPPTSGNIQYF. CDR3 DNA sequence: TGCAGTGCTAGTCCTCCCACGAGCGGGAACATTCAGTACTTC.

The table lists this clonotype with a few counts. The junction and the germline gene differ at one end; a read error may be behind it. The chain has TRBV4-1 and TRBJ2-4; 9 positions match TRBD1. Matching the DNA end better, TRBJ2-7 makes the J call doubtful. Germline loops: CDR1 MGHRA, CDR2 YSYEKL. The CDR3 totals 18 residues. The CDR3 sequence: CANSQRVSAGTGRYEQYF. The CDR3 nucleotides are TGCGCCAACAGCCAAAGAGTTTCAGCCGGGACAGGGAGATACGAGCAGTACTTC.

This clonotype was recorded only once. The junction departs from germline at one end; a sequencing error may be responsible. The genes are TRBV6-2 or TRBV6-3 and TRBJ2-1; possible D gene TRBD1, 5 bases. This CDR3 has 14 residues. Germline CDR1 reads MNHEY; CDR2 reads SVGEGT. The CDR3 DNA is TGTGCCAGCACGTCAGGGTACTCCTACAATGAACAGTTCTTC. Translated: CASTSGYSYNEQFF.

About this clonotype: Sequence at one end of the junction differs from germline and may be a read error. The chain joins TRBV7-9 to TRBJ2-3; D might be TRBD1 (5 bases). CDR1 is SEHNR, CDR2 FQNEAQ, per germline (reference sequence). This CDR3 is built from 14 residues. The CDR3 sequence is CVSSTRAERDTQYF. The CDR3 nucleotides read TGTGTCAGCAGCACCAGGGCCGAACGAGATACGCAGTATTTT.

The rearrangement links TRBV3-1 to TRBJ1-5; 7 positions agree with TRBD1. Trimming took 8 bases from V and 8 from J; bases not matched to a gene: 9. This CDR3 is built from 13 residues. Germline V gene lookup returns CDR1 LGHDT and CDR2 YNNKEL (reference sequence). This CDR3 reads CASPRTGSEPQHF. In DNA form, the CDR3 reads TGTGCCAGCCCGAGGACAGGAAGCGAGCCCCAGCATTTT. The full variable domain, its missing parts supplied by reference TRBV3-1 and TRBJ1-5, is DTAVSQTPKYLVTQMGNDKSIKCEQNLGHDTMYWYKQDSKKFLKIMFSYNNKELIINETVPNRFSPKSPDKAHLNLHINSLELGDSAVYFCASPRTGSEPQHFGDGTRLSIL.

In this sample, this clonotype turned up many times. V gene TRBV27 combines with J gene TRBJ2-4; D not resolved. CDR1 is MNHEY, CDR2 SMNVEV, per germline (reference sequence). The CDR3 length is 11 residues. V lost 6 bases and J lost 1, with 1 base in between. CDR3 sequence reads: CASRAKNIQYF. For the CDR3, the DNA is TGTGCCAGCAGGGCCAAAAACATTCAGTACTTC.

The chain is built from TRBV29-1 and TRBJ2-2; TRBD2 aligns across 7 bases. In germline, CDR1 is SQVTM, CDR2 ANQGSEA. This CDR3 has 15 residues. The J segment lost 4 bases and the V segment lost 0 bases, leaving 5 bases of the junction unmatched. For the CDR3, the DNA is TGCAGCGTTGAAGATCGGATAGCGGGCACCGGGGAGCTGTTTTTT. Translating it yields CSVEDRIAGTGELFF.

This clonotype occurred a few times. The V call is TRBV29-1, the J call TRBJ1-1; TRBD1 matches 7 bases. The CDR3 has 14 amino acids. CDR1 is SQVTM and CDR2 is ANQGSEA in the germline V gene. V was pared by 7 bases and J by 0 bases, with 8 bases of the junction left unmatched. The CDR3 here is CSARDRGMNTEAFF. CDR3 in DNA: TGCAGCGCCCGGGACAGAGGTATGAACACTGAAGCTTTCTTT.

The chain uses TRBV20-1 and TRBJ2-3, with 7 bases lining up with TRBD1. The CDR3 sequence is 13 residues long. Germline CDR1 DFQATT, CDR2 SNEGSKA (reference sequence). V lost 3 bases, J lost 5 bases, and 5 bases stayed unmatched. CDR3: CSARTGLIDTQYF. CDR3 bases: TGCAGTGCTAGGACAGGGTTGATAGATACGCAGTATTTT.

The table lists this clonotype with a few counts. The chain combines TRBV6-2 or TRBV6-3 with TRBJ2-5; D is unclear. The germline V gene has CDR1 MNHEY and CDR2 SVGEGT. Trimming removed 6 bases from V and 2 bases from J, with 16 bases in between. The CDR3 is made up of 15 amino acids. The CDR3 protein is CASSPGRTQQETQYF. CDR3 DNA sequence: TGTGCCAGCAGCCCAGGTCGAACACAGCAAGAGACCCAGTACTTC.

The rearrangement links TRBV3-1 to TRBJ1-5; D might be TRBD1 (6 bases). V lost 2 bases and J lost 6, with 14 bases in between. The CDR3 contains 15 residues. Germline V lookup: CDR1 LGHDT, CDR2 YNNKEL (reference sequence). The CDR3 coding sequence is TGTGCCAGCAGCCAACGAGACAGGCTCGGTCAGCCCCAGCATTTT. This sequence encodes CASSQRDRLGQPQHF. Using reference TRBV3-1 and TRBJ1-5 for the parts outside the CDR3, the full variable domain is DTAVSQTPKYLVTQMGNDKSIKCEQNLGHDTMYWYKQDSKKFLKIMFSYNNKELIINETVPNRFSPKSPDKAHLNLHINSLELGDSAVYFCASSQRDRLGQPQHFGDGTRLSIL.

The V gene is TRBV15, the J gene TRBJ2-1; TRBD2 matches at 10 bases. The germline CDR1 and CDR2 sequences are LNHNV and YYDKDF (reference sequence). V trimming: 1 base; J trimming: 2 bases; junction bases outside the gene matches: 2. The CDR3 contains 16 residues. As DNA, the CDR3 is TGTGCCACCAGCAGAGTAAGCGGGAGGGCCTACAATGAGCAGTTCTTC. Amino acids: CATSRVSGRAYNEQFF.

This clonotype was recorded a few times. The rearrangement links TRBV28 to TRBJ1-4; no reliable D call. The CDR3 is 13 amino acids. The germline gives CDR1 MDHEN, CDR2 SYDVKM. V lost 6 bases to trimming and J lost 4 bases, with 9 bases between them. The CDR3 loop reads CASSHRINEKLFF. CDR3 in DNA: TGTGCCAGCAGCCATCGGATTAATGAAAAACTGTTTTTT.

The J gene is TRBJ2-5, the V gene TRBV12-3 or TRBV12-4, with no clear D. With 5 bases removed from V and 1 base from J, the gap between germline ends came to 11 bases. The CDR3 totals 14 residues. The CDR3 protein is CASSPLYAQETQYF. The CDR3, as DNA: TGTGCCAGCAGTCCCCTTTACGCCCAAGAGACCCAGTACTTC.

This clonotype was seen a handful of times. The J gene is TRBJ2-3, the V gene TRBV7-9; tentative D call: TRBD2 (5 bases). Trimming removed 5 bases at V and 1 base at J, with 19 bases between. This CDR3 spans 17 amino acids. Looked up from germline, CDR1 is SEHNR and CDR2 is FQNEAQ (reference sequence). In DNA, the CDR3 is TGTGCCAGCAGCCTCGAGACAACAGAGAGGGGCACAGATACGCAGTATTTT. Encoded protein: CASSLETTERGTDTQYF.

This clonotype was seen more than once but under ten times. The chain is built from TRBV7-2 and TRBJ2-7; a weak D match, TRBD2 (5 bases). V lost 1 base and J 3 bases, leaving 13 bases between the germline ends. The CDR3 is 15 amino acids. CDR1 is SGHTA, CDR2 FQGNSA, per germline. CDR3 nucleotides: TGTGCCAGCAGCTTAGATTCTTCGGGAAACTACGAGCAGTACTTC. As protein: CASSLDSSGNYEQYF. Combining the CDR3 with reference TRBV7-2 and TRBJ2-7 gives the whole variable domain GAGVSQSPSNKVTEKGKDVELRCDPISGHTALYWYRQSLGQGLEFLIYFQGNSAPDKSGLPSDRFSAERTGGSVSTLTIQRTQQEDSAVYLCASSLDSSGNYEQYFGPGTRLTVT.

The CDR3 protein is CASSIRTLPYEQYF. In DNA, the CDR3 is TGTGCCAGTAGTATTCGGACGCTCCCCTACGAGCAGTACTTC. The chain carries TRBV19 and TRBJ2-7; no reliable D call. Trimming took 3 bases from V and 2 from J, leaving 11 bases between them. The length of the CDR3 is 14 residues. Germline V CDR1 and CDR2: LNHDA, SQIVND (reference sequence).

The CDR3 loop is CASRGRGGGDEKLFF. The CDR3 DNA sequence: TGTGCCAGCAGGGGACGGGGAGGGGGCGATGAAAAACTGTTTTTT. J is TRBJ1-4 and V is TRBV7-8; 7 nucleotides agree with TRBD1. This CDR3 contains 15 residues. J was trimmed by 6 bases and V by 6 bases; bases with no gene match: 10. The germline V gene has CDR1 SGHVS and CDR2 FQNEAQ.

This clonotype was detected ten times or more. V is TRBV10-3 and J is TRBJ2-7; TRBD1 might be the D (5 bases). This CDR3 has 13 residues. V gave up 5 bases and J gave up 2 bases, with 10 bases separating them. Germline lookup yields CDR1 ENHRY and CDR2 SYGVKD. In DNA form, the CDR3 reads TGTGCCATCAGTACTCAGGGAACCTACGAGCAGTACTTC. Encoded protein: CAISTQGTYEQYF.

This chain connects TRBV10-3 to TRBJ2-1; D ambiguous. From germline, CDR1 is ENHRY and CDR2 SYGVKD. The CDR3 contains 13 residues. V dropped 8 bases and J dropped 4 bases, with 12 bases sitting between them. The CDR3 reads CAIGTPLYNEQFF. The CDR3 coding sequence is TGTGCCATCGGTACACCCCTATACAATGAGCAGTTCTTC.

The chain combines TRBV7-9 with TRBJ2-2; TRBD1 or TRBD2 may be the D gene (5 bases each). The CDR3 has 16 amino acids. Trimming pared 5 bases from V and 0 bases from J, leaving 13 bases between. The germline CDR1 and CDR2 sequences are SEHNR and FQNEAQ (reference sequence). The CDR3 spells CASSGDEGPNTGELFF. CDR3 sequence (DNA): TGTGCCAGCAGCGGGGATGAGGGGCCGAACACCGGGGAGCTGTTTTTT.

This clonotype was detected ten times or more. The rearrangement joins TRBV15 to TRBJ2-7; tentative D call: TRBD1 (6 bases). The germline V gene encodes CDR1 LNHNV and CDR2 YYDKDF (reference sequence). CDR3 length: 14 residues. Trimming cost V 5 bases and J 8 bases, with 19 bases left between them. The CDR3 region is CATSAQGSLRKQYF. The CDR3, as DNA: TGTGCCACCAGCGCACAGGGATCCCTACGCAAGCAGTACTTC.

A single count supports this clonotype. A much larger clone differs by one base, so this may be a read error. The chain carries TRBV10-3 and TRBJ2-7; D remains ambiguous. This CDR3 spans 11 amino acids. Germline CDR1 ENHRY, CDR2 SYGVKD. Trimming took off 5 bases at V and 5 bases at J, with 7 bases between the two ends. CDR3: CAISHTDEQYF. DNA of the CDR3: TGTGCCATCAGTCATACGGACGAGCAGTACTTC.

The CDR3 protein is CASSWISGGNEQFF. CDR3 DNA sequence: TGTGCCAGCAGTTGGATTAGCGGGGGGAATGAGCAGTTCTTC. The rearrangement uses TRBV28 and TRBJ2-1, with 10 bases identical to TRBD2. Germline V gene data show CDR1 as MDHEN and CDR2 as SYDVKM. The CDR3 covers 14 residues. V shed 4 bases, J shed 7 bases, and the junction held 4 bases outside the gene matches.

This clonotype has a handful of counts. The chain has TRBV24-1 and TRBJ1-1, with no clear D. CDR3 length: 10 residues. Germline V gene data show CDR1 as KGHDR and CDR2 as SFDVKD. V dropped 10 bases and J dropped 1 base, with 3 bases sitting between them. The CDR3 DNA is TGTGCCACTGGGAACACTGAAGCTTTCTTT. Translating gives CATGNTEAFF.

The chain links TRBV5-1 to TRBJ1-2; unclear D gene. V lost 4 bases, J lost 7 bases, and 11 bases lay in between. The CDR3 length is 12 residues. Germline CDR1 is SGHRS and CDR2 is YFSETQ. CDR3 protein: CASSPDGVGYTF. The DNA for the CDR3 is TGCGCCAGCAGCCCGGATGGGGTTGGCTACACCTTC.

This clonotype was detected a few times. The chain carries TRBV25-1 and TRBJ2-6; D is ambiguous. Trimming pared 3 bases from V and 2 bases from J, leaving 5 bases between. Germline V gene data show CDR1 as MGHDK and CDR2 as SYGVNS. The CDR3 spans 14 residues. The CDR3 loop reads CASSDTAGANVLTF. CDR3 DNA sequence: TGTGCCAGCAGTGACACAGCTGGGGCCAACGTCCTGACTTTC. The full variable domain, completed using reference TRBV25-1 and TRBJ2-6, is EADIYQTPRYLVIGTGKKITLECSQTMGHDKMYWYQQDPGMELHLIHYSYGVNSTEKGDLSSESTVSRIRTEHFPLTLESARPSHTSQYLCASSDTAGANVLTFGAGSRLTVL.